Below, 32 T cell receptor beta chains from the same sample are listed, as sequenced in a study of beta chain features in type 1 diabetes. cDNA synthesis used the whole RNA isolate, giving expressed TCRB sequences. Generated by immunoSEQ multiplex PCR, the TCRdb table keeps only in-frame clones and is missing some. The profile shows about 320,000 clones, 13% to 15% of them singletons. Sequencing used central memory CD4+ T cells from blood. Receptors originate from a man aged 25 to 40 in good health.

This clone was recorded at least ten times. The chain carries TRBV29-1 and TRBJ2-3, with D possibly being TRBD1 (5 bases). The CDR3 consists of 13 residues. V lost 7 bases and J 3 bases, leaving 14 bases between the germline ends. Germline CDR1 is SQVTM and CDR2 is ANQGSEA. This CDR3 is CSGPNQGTDTQYF. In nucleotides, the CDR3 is TGCAGCGGTCCAAATCAGGGTACAGATACGCAGTATTTT.

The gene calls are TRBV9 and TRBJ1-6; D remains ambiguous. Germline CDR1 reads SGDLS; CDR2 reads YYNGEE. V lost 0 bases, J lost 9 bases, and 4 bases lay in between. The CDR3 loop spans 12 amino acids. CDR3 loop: CASSVATSPLHF. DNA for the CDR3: TGTGCCAGCAGCGTAGCTACTTCACCCCTCCACTTT. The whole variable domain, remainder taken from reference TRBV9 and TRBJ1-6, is DSGVTQTPKHLITATGQRVTLRCSPRSGDLSVYWYQQSLDQGLQFLIQYYNGEERAKGNILERFSAQQFPDLHSELNLSSLELGDSALYFCASSVATSPLHFGNGTRLTVT.

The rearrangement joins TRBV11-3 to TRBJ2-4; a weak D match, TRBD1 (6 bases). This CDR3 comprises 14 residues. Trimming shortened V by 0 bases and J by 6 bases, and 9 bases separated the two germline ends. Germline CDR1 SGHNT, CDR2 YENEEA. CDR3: CASSLDQGRNIQYF. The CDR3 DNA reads TGTGCCAGCAGCTTAGATCAGGGGCGAAACATTCAGTACTTC.

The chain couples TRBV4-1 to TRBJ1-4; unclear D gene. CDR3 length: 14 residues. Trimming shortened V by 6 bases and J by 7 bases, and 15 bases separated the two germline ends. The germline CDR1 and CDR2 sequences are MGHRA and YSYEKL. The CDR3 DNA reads TGCGCCAGCAGTAAGTCAGGTGCGAGTGAAAAACTGTTTTTT. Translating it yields CASSKSGASEKLFF.

The CDR3 spells CASSHLTRPGYNQPQHF. The CDR3 DNA reads as TGCGCCAGCAGCCATCTAACGCGACCTGGATACAATCAGCCCCAGCATTTT. The chain carries TRBV4-1 and TRBJ1-5; D is ambiguous. The germline V gene encodes CDR1 MGHRA and CDR2 YSYEKL. The CDR3 loop spans 17 amino acids. V gave up 3 bases and J gave up 3 bases, with 18 bases separating them.

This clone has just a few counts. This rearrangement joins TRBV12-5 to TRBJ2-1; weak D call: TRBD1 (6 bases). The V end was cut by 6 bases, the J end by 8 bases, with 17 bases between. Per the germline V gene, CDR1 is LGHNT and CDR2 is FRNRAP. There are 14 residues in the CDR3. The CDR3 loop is CASGNPSRGYEQFF. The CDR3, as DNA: TGTGCTAGTGGCAATCCTAGTAGGGGGTATGAGCAGTTCTTC.

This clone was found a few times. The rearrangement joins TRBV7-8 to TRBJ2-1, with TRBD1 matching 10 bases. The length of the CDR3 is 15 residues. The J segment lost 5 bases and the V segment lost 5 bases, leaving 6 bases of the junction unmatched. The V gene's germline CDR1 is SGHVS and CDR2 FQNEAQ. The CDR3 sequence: CASSRDRGLDNEQFF. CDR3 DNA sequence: TGTGCCAGCAGCCGGGACAGGGGTTTAGACAATGAGCAGTTCTTC.

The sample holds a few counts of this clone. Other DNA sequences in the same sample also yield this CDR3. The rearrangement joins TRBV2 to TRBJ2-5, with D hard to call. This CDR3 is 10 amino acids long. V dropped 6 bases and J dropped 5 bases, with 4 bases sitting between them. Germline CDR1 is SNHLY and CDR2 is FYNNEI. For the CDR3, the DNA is TGTGCCAGCAGGGAGGAGACCCAGTACTTC. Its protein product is CASREETQYF.

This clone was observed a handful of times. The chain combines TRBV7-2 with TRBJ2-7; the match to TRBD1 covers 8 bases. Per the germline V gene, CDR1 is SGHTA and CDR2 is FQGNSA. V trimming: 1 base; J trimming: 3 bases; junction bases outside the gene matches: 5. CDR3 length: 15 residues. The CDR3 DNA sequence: TGTGCCAGCAGCTTAGTTTCAGGGGGCCACTACGAGCAGTACTTC. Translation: CASSLVSGGHYEQYF.

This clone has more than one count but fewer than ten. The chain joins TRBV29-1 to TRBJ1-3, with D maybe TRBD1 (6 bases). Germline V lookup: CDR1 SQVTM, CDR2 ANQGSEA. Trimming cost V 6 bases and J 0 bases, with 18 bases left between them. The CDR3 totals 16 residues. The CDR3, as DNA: TGCAGCGTAGGGGGGAAGACAGGTGACTCTGGAAACACCATATATTTT. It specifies CSVGGKTGDSGNTIYF.

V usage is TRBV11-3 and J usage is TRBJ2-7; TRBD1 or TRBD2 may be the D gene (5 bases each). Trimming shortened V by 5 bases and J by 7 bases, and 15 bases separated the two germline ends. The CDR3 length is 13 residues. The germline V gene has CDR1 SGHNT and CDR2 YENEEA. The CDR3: CASSQRGNREQYF. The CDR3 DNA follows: TGTGCCAGCAGCCAGAGGGGAAATCGAGAGCAGTACTTC.

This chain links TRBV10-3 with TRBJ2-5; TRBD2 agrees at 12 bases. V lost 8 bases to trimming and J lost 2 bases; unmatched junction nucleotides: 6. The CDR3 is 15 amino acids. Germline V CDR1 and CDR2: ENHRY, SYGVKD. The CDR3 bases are TGTGCCATCGGGGGGACTAGCGGGCTTCAAGAGACCCAGTACTTC. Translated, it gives CAIGGTSGLQETQYF.

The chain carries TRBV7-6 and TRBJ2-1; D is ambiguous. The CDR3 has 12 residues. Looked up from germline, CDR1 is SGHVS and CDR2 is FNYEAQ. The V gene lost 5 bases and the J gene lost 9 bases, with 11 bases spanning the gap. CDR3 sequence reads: CASSLGPSEQFF. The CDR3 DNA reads TGTGCCAGCAGCCTAGGGCCAAGTGAGCAGTTCTTC.

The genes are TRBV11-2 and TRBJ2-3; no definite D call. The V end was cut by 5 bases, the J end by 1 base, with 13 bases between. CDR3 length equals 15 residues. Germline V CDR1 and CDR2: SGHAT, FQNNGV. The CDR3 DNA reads TGTGCCAGCAGCCTTCGGAGAATTGGCACAGATACGCAGTATTTT. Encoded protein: CASSLRRIGTDTQYF.

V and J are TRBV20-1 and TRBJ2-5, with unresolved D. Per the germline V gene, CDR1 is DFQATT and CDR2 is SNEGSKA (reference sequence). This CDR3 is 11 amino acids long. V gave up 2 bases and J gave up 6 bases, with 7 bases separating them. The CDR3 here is CSARLDQTQYF. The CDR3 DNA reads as TGCAGTGCTAGACTCGATCAGACCCAGTACTTC.

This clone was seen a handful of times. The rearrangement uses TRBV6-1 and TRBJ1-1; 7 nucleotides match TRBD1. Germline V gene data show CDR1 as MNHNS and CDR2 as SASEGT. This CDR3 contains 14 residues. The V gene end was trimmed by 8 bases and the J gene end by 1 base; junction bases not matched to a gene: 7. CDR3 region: CASSRTGTNTEAFF. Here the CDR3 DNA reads TGTGCCAGCTCAAGGACAGGAACGAACACTGAAGCTTTCTTT.

The CDR3 reads CASSQYWGNQETQYF. The DNA of the CDR3 is TGTGCCAGCAGCCAATACTGGGGGAACCAAGAGACCCAGTACTTC. This sequence joins TRBV4-2 and TRBJ2-5, with D perhaps matching TRBD1 or TRBD2 (5 bases each). Germline V gene lookup returns CDR1 LGHNA and CDR2 YNFKEQ. The CDR3 spans 15 residues. V lost 2 bases, J lost 0 bases, and 10 bases lay in between.

This chain's CDR3 is CASSVGTVYGYTF. The CDR3 nucleotides are TGTGCCAGCAGCGTAGGGACTGTCTATGGCTACACCTTC. The chain couples TRBV9 to TRBJ1-2; D is undetermined. Trimming stripped 0 bases from V and 4 bases from J, with 7 bases between. The CDR3 runs to 13 residues. Germline V gives CDR1 SGDLS, CDR2 YYNGEE.

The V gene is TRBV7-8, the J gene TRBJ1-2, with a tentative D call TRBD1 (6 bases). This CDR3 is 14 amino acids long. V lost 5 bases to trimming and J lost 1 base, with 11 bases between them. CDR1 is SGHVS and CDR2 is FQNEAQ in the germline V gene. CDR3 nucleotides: TGTGCCAGCAGCCCGGACAGCCTTAACTATGGCTACACCTTC. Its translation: CASSPDSLNYGYTF.

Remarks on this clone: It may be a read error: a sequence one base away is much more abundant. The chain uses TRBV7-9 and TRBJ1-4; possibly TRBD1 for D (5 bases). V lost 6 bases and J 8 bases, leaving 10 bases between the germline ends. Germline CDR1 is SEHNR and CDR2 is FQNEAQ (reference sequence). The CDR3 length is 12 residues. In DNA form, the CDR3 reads TGTGCCAGCAGGGGACCGGGGGAAAAACTGTTTTTT. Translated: CASRGPGEKLFF.

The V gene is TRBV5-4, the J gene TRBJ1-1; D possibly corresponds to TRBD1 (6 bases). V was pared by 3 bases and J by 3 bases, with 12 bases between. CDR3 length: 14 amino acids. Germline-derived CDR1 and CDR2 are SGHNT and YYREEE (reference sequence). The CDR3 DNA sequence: TGTGCCAGCAGCTCCGGACAGACGTACACTGAAGCTTTCTTT. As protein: CASSSGQTYTEAFF.

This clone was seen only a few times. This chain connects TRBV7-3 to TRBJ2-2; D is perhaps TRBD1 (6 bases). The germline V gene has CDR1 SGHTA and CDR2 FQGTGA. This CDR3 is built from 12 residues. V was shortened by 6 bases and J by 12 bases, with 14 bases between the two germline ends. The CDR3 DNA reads TGTGCCAGCAGGCAGCATCAGGGGAAGCTGTTTTTT. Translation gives CASRQHQGKLFF.

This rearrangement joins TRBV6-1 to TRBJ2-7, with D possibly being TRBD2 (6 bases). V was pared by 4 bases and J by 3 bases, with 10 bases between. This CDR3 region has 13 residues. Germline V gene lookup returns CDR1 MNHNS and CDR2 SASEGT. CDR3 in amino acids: CASSVGGSYEQYV. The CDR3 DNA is TGTGCCAGCAGTGTGGGGGGTAGCTACGAGCAGTACGTC.

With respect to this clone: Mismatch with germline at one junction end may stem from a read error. DNA of the CDR3: TGTACCAGCAGCGAGAGGACCGTCGATACGCAGTATTTT. It yields the protein CTSSERTVDTQYF. This chain connects TRBV9 to TRBJ2-3, with D hard to call. Germline CDR1 reads SGDLS; CDR2 reads YYNGEE. The CDR3 runs 13 residues.

For the CDR3, the DNA is TGTGCCAGCAGCTTAGATCAGACGGCTTCTGAAGCTTTCTTT. It yields the protein CASSLDQTASEAFF. This chain links TRBV7-9 with TRBJ1-1; D remains ambiguous. V was clipped by 1 base and J by 6 bases, with 12 bases between them. This CDR3 comprises 14 residues. The germline V gene has CDR1 SEHNR and CDR2 FQNEAQ (reference sequence).

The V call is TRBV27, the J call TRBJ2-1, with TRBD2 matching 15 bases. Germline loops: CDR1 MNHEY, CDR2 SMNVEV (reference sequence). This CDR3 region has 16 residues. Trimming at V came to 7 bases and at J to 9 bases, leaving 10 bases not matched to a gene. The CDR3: CASNSDRTSGRVEQFF. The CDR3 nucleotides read TGTGCCAGCAACTCAGACCGGACTAGCGGGAGGGTTGAGCAGTTCTTC.

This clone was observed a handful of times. This CDR3 is CASQTSRGREQYF. CDR3 DNA: TGTGCCAGCCAGACTAGCCGGGGGAGGGAGCAGTACTTC. The chain has TRBV6-1 and TRBJ2-7; TRBD2 aligns across 7 bases. V gave up 8 bases and J gave up 7 bases; unmatched junction bases: 11. Per the germline V gene, CDR1 is MNHNS and CDR2 is SASEGT. The length of the CDR3 is 13 residues.

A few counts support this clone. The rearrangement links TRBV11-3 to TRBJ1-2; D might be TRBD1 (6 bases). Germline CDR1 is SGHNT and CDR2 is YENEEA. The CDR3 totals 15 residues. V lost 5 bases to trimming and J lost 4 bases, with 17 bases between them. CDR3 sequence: CASSITGLIVYGYTF. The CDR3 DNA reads TGTGCCAGCAGCATAACAGGGCTCATAGTCTATGGCTACACCTTC.

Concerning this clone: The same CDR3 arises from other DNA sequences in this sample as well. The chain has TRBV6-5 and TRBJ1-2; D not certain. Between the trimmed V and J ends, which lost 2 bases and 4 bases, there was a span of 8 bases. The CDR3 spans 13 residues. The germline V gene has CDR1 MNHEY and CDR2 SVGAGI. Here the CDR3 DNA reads TGTGCCAGCAGTTACAAGGGTGGCTATGGCTACACCTTC. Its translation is CASSYKGGYGYTF.

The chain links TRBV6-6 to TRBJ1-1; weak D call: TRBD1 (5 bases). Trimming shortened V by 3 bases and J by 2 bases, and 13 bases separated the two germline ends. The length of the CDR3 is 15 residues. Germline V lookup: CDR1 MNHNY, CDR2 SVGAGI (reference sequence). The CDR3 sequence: CASSYSGWGNTEAFF. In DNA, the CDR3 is TGTGCCAGCAGTTATTCTGGGTGGGGCAACACTGAAGCTTTCTTT.

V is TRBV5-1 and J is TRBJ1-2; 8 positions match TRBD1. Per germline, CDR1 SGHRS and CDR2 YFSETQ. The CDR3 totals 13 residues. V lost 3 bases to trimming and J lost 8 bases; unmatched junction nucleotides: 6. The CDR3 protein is CASSSGQGRGYTF. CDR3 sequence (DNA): TGCGCCAGCAGCTCAGGACAGGGCCGAGGCTACACCTTC. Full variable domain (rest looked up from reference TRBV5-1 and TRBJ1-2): KAGVTQTPRYLIKTRGQQVTLSCSPISGHRSVSWYQQTPGQGLQFLFEYFSETQRNKGNFPGRFSGRQFSNSRSEMNVSTLELGDSALYLCASSSGQGRGYTFGSGTRLTVV.

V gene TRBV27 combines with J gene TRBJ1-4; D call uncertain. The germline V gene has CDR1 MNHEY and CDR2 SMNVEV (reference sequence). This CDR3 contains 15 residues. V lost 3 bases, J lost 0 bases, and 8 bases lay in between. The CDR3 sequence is CASSLAYATNEKLFF. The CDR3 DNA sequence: TGTGCCAGCAGTTTGGCATATGCAACTAATGAAAAACTGTTTTTT.